This entry lists 30 T cell receptor beta chains sequenced from one sample in a study of shared clonotypes between healthy human individuals (dated by TCRdb to between 2020 and 2021). Libraries came from the immunoSEQ multiplex PCR assay. As stored in TCRdb, this immuneACCESS dataset retains in-frame rearrangements with V and J assigned. A fraction of the clones does not appear; measured against another copy, unresolved V genes explain less than half of the discrepancy, and the remainder lacks a known reason. Here the sample has approximately 2,200,000 clones; about 92% occur a single time. Clones ranked in the top ten supply more than 1.5% of the sample. CD8 naive samples were obtained by positive selection for CCR7 among CD45RO-negative cells, yielding a CD45RA+CCR7+ population from which TemRA cells were excluded. Sequenced material: naive CD8+ T cells from PBMCs. The cell subset or site label for this specimen denotes: CD45RA+CCR7+. The receptor set was obtained from a man aged 18 to 29 in good health. Some clones in this sample may be carry-over from other donors' samples.

V usage is TRBV7-3 and J usage is TRBJ2-2; D ambiguous. The CDR3 is made up of 12 amino acids. V was pared by 2 bases and J by 7 bases, with 5 bases between. Germline CDR1 SGHTA, CDR2 FQGTGA. CDR3 loop: CASSLFGGELFF. The CDR3 region has the DNA TGTGCCAGCAGCTTATTTGGCGGGGAGCTGTTTTTT.

V gene TRBV27 combines with J gene TRBJ1-1, with a tentative D call TRBD1 (5 bases). CDR3 length: 15 residues. V was clipped by 4 bases and J by 10 bases, with 22 bases between them. Germline-derived CDR1 and CDR2 are MNHEY and SMNVEV (reference sequence). The CDR3 region has the DNA TGTGCCAGCAGTTCTTATGCGGCGGGGGGGGGAAGAGCTTTCTTT. This sequence encodes CASSSYAAGGGRAFF.

The chain has TRBV28 and TRBJ2-3; TRBD2 matches 9 bases. J gave up 6 bases and V 2 bases, and 9 bases lay outside the gene matches. The germline gives CDR1 MDHEN, CDR2 SYDVKM. This CDR3 comprises 16 residues. The CDR3 sequence: CASSLVREGSGDTQYF. The CDR3 region has the DNA TGTGCCAGCAGTTTAGTGCGGGAGGGGTCTGGTGATACGCAGTATTTT.

The gene calls are TRBV27 and TRBJ1-4, with 9 bases identical to TRBD1. This CDR3 region has 14 residues. Germline V gene sequence: CDR1 MNHEY, CDR2 SMNVEV (reference sequence). Trimming cost V 5 bases and J 8 bases; bases outside gene matches: 6. The CDR3 spells CASSTGGGGEKLFF. The CDR3 DNA sequence: TGTGCCAGCAGTACAGGGGGCGGGGGGGAAAAACTGTTTTTT.

The chain links TRBV27 to TRBJ2-7; unclear D gene. Trimming removed 3 bases at V and 6 bases at J, with 15 bases between. The CDR3 is 14 residues long. Germline V gene data show CDR1 as MNHEY and CDR2 as SMNVEV (reference sequence). As DNA, the CDR3 is TGTGCCAGCAGTTTTGCCGGCAGCGAGGTCGAGCAGTACTTC. It codes for CASSFAGSEVEQYF.

The chain links TRBV5-5 to TRBJ2-1; D unresolved. CDR1 SGHKS and CDR2 YYEKEE come from the germline V gene (reference sequence). The V and J ends lost 8 bases and 4 bases respectively, with 4 bases between them. CDR3 length: 10 residues. CDR3 DNA sequence: TGTGCCAGTCAATACAATGAGCAGTTCTTC. This gives the protein CASQYNEQFF.

V usage is TRBV9 and J usage is TRBJ2-1; no definite D call. Trimming pared 4 bases from V and 5 bases from J, leaving 13 bases between. Germline loops: CDR1 SGDLS, CDR2 YYNGEE. The CDR3 is 14 residues long. CDR3 nucleotides: TGTGCCAGCAGCCCTTGGATTGTCGACAATGAGCAGTTCTTC. Amino acid sequence: CASSPWIVDNEQFF.

The V gene is TRBV9, the J gene TRBJ1-1; D is uncertain. V gave up 3 bases and J gave up 8 bases, with 17 bases separating them. This CDR3 is built from 14 residues. Germline V gives CDR1 SGDLS, CDR2 YYNGEE. CDR3 coding DNA: TGTGCCAGCAGCGGACCCCCTCGGGGATCAGAAGCTTTCTTT. Translation: CASSGPPRGSEAFF. The full variable domain, its missing parts supplied by reference TRBV9 and TRBJ1-1, is DSGVTQTPKHLITATGQRVTLRCSPRSGDLSVYWYQQSLDQGLQFLIQYYNGEERAKGNILERFSAQQFPDLHSELNLSSLELGDSALYFCASSGPPRGSEAFFGQGTRLTVV.

In this sample, this clone turned up a few times. The rearrangement joins TRBV28 to TRBJ1-1; TRBD1 agrees at 7 bases. The CDR3 contains 15 residues. The germline V gene has CDR1 MDHEN and CDR2 SYDVKM. V lost 2 bases, J lost 5 bases, and 8 bases stayed unmatched. Here the CDR3 DNA reads TGTGCCAGCAGTTTACCCCCCACAGGGGTGACTGAAGCTTTCTTT. Its protein is CASSLPPTGVTEAFF.

The rearrangement uses TRBV7-3 and TRBJ2-7, with 7 positions matching TRBD2. Germline V gene data show CDR1 as SGHTA and CDR2 as FQGTGA. There are 15 residues in the CDR3. Trimming removed 1 base from V and 5 bases from J; junction bases left unmatched: 8. CDR3 sequence: CASSLRAGERNEQYF. The DNA for the CDR3 is TGTGCCAGCAGCTTAAGGGCGGGAGAGAGGAACGAGCAGTACTTC.

The gene calls are TRBV7-3 and TRBJ2-1; D is uncertain. The CDR3 runs 14 residues. Between the trimmed V and J ends, which lost 0 bases and 8 bases, there was a span of 11 bases. Germline values: CDR1 SGHTA, CDR2 FQGTGA. The CDR3 nucleotides are TGTGCCAGCAGCTTAACCCCAAGGCTGGATGAGCAGTTCTTC. Encoded protein: CASSLTPRLDEQFF.

The CDR3 reads CASSLFLGPTYF. CDR3 coding DNA: TGTGCCAGCAGCTTATTCTTGGGCCCCACGTACTTC. The rearrangement links TRBV7-8 to TRBJ2-5; unclear D gene. Germline assignment: CDR1 SGHVS and CDR2 FQNEAQ. The CDR3 spans 12 residues. The germline V and J ends were trimmed by 2 bases and 13 bases, with 14 bases remaining between them.

A single count supports this clone. This rearrangement joins TRBV19 to TRBJ2-7; 12 nucleotides align to TRBD1. Trimming at V came to 3 bases and at J to 2 bases, leaving 8 bases not matched to a gene. Germline V gene sequence: CDR1 LNHDA, CDR2 SQIVND (reference sequence). There are 17 residues in the CDR3. The CDR3: CASSIWDRGQKAYEQYF. In DNA, the CDR3 is TGTGCCAGTAGTATTTGGGACAGGGGGCAGAAGGCCTACGAGCAGTACTTC.

The chain uses TRBV27 and TRBJ2-7, with a weak D call TRBD2 (6 bases). CDR1 is MNHEY and CDR2 is SMNVEV in the germline V gene (reference sequence). Trimming shortened V by 9 bases and J by 2 bases, and 14 bases separated the two germline ends. CDR3 length: 13 residues. The CDR3 DNA reads TGTGCCAGTCGCACAAGGACTACCTACGAGCAGTACTTC. This translates into CASRTRTTYEQYF.

The genes are TRBV2 and TRBJ1-5; D uncertain. This CDR3 is 14 amino acids long. CDR1 is SNHLY and CDR2 is FYNNEI in the germline V gene. Trimming pared 6 bases from V and 0 bases from J, leaving 9 bases between. CDR3 sequence (DNA): TGTGCCAGCAGGCAGGTCTATAGCAATCAGCCCCAGCATTTT. Protein sequence: CASRQVYSNQPQHF. Filled out from reference TRBV2 and TRBJ1-5, the complete variable domain reads EPEVTQTPSHQVTQMGQEVILRCVPISNHLYFYWYRQILGQKVEFLVSFYNNEISEKSEIFDDQFSVERPDGSNFTLKIRSTKLEDSAMYFCASRQVYSNQPQHFGDGTRLSIL.

The CDR3 protein is CASSGGPSGQGDYGYTF. In DNA, the CDR3 is TGTGCCAGCAGCGGGGGTCCTTCTGGACAGGGTGACTATGGCTACACCTTC. V gene TRBV9 combines with J gene TRBJ1-2; 8 positions match TRBD1. CDR1 and CDR2 from the germline V gene are SGDLS and YYNGEE. The trim removed 3 bases at V and 3 bases at J, leaving 13 bases unmatched. This CDR3 is built from 17 residues.

This rearrangement joins TRBV13 to TRBJ1-1, with TRBD1 as a possible D gene (6 bases). Germline V lookup: CDR1 PRHDT, CDR2 FYEKMQ (reference sequence). The CDR3 is made up of 17 amino acids. V was clipped by 0 bases and J by 1 base, with 15 bases between them. The CDR3 nucleotides are TGTGCCAGCAGCTTAGGCCTGGCAGGGGCGGAGAACACTGAAGCTTTCTTT. Translating gives CASSLGLAGAENTEAFF. Using reference TRBV13 and TRBJ1-1 for the parts outside the CDR3, the full variable domain is AAGVIQSPRHLIKEKRETATLKCYPIPRHDTVYWYQQGPGQDPQFLISFYEKMQSDKGSIPDRFSAQQFSDYHSELNMSSLELGDSALYFCASSLGLAGAENTEAFFGQGTRLTVV.

The J gene is TRBJ2-1, the V gene TRBV28; 10 nucleotides agree with TRBD2. The CDR3 is 16 amino acids. CDR1 MDHEN and CDR2 SYDVKM come from the germline V gene. After removal of 2 bases from V and 9 bases from J, the junction contained 10 bases not matched to a gene. Here the CDR3 DNA reads TGTGCCAGCAGTTTAAAGACTAGCGGGTTTTTTCTTGAGCAGTTCTTC. It is translated as CASSLKTSGFFLEQFF.

Written as DNA, the CDR3 is TGTGCCAGCATTCGGGGCCCCTATGGCTACACCTTC. It yields the protein CASIRGPYGYTF. The gene calls are TRBV6-6 and TRBJ1-2; weak D call: TRBD1 (5 bases). CDR3 length equals 12 residues. V was clipped by 7 bases and J by 4 bases, with 10 bases between them. The germline CDR1 and CDR2 sequences are MNHNY and SVGAGI (reference sequence).

The chain has TRBV25-1 and TRBJ2-5; 7 bases agree with TRBD1. The CDR3 runs 14 residues. The germline CDR1 and CDR2 sequences are MGHDK and SYGVNS. The trim removed 4 bases at V and 3 bases at J, leaving 5 bases unmatched. The CDR3 DNA sequence: TGTGCCAGCAGTGGACAGGGATGGAAAGAGACCCAGTACTTC. Encoded protein: CASSGQGWKETQYF. The full variable domain, rest sourced from reference TRBV25-1 and TRBJ2-5, is EADIYQTPRYLVIGTGKKITLECSQTMGHDKMYWYQQDPGMELHLIHYSYGVNSTEKGDLSSESTVSRIRTEHFPLTLESARPSHTSQYLCASSGQGWKETQYFGPGTRLLVL.

The chain recombines TRBV19 with TRBJ1-5, with D uncertain. V shed 4 bases and J shed 0 bases, with 4 bases lying between them. From germline, CDR1 is LNHDA and CDR2 SQIVND (reference sequence). The CDR3 is made up of 13 amino acids. The CDR3 region is CASSTASNQPQHF. For the CDR3, the DNA is TGTGCCAGTAGTACGGCTAGCAATCAGCCCCAGCATTTT.

The V call is TRBV25-1, the J call TRBJ2-7; D not certain. CDR3 length equals 14 residues. The germline V and J ends were trimmed by 2 bases and 3 bases, with 11 bases remaining between them. Germline CDR1 MGHDK, CDR2 SYGVNS. Here the CDR3 DNA reads TGTGCCAGCAGTGAAGGTATTACGCACTACGAGCAGTACTTC. It translates to CASSEGITHYEQYF.

With regard to this clone: Within the sample, other DNA sequences also encode this same CDR3. The chain uses TRBV6-5 and TRBJ2-6, with D tentatively TRBD1 (5 bases). There are 16 residues in the CDR3. V was cut by 2 bases and J by 1 base, with 9 bases left in between. Germline V CDR1 and CDR2: MNHEY, SVGAGI. CDR3 region: CASSYLQVSGANVLTF. The CDR3 DNA reads TGTGCCAGCAGTTACCTACAGGTATCTGGGGCCAACGTCCTGACTTTC.

The genes are TRBV7-9 and TRBJ1-4; unclear D gene. The CDR3 has 14 amino acids. Germline V lookup: CDR1 SEHNR, CDR2 FQNEAQ (reference sequence). V lost 5 bases, J lost 4 bases, and 11 bases lay in between. CDR3 region: CASSPVGNNEKLFF. The CDR3 DNA reads as TGTGCCAGCAGCCCAGTGGGGAATAATGAAAAACTGTTTTTT.

V and J are TRBV4-1 and TRBJ2-3; D might be TRBD1 (5 bases). The CDR3 contains 15 residues. Germline CDR1 MGHRA, CDR2 YSYEKL. Deletions cut 3 bases from V and 3 bases from J, with 13 bases between. The CDR3 DNA reads TGCGCCAGCAGCCATGCCCAGGGCATAACAGATACGCAGTATTTT. Translating it yields CASSHAQGITDTQYF.

The gene calls are TRBV4-1 and TRBJ2-2; possibly TRBD1 for D (5 bases). This CDR3 is 15 amino acids long. Per the germline V gene, CDR1 is MGHRA and CDR2 is YSYEKL. The V gene lost 1 base and the J gene lost 3 bases, with 9 bases spanning the gap. CDR3 residues: CASSQVGLYTGELFF. The CDR3, as DNA: TGCGCCAGCAGCCAAGTGGGGCTCTACACCGGGGAGCTGTTTTTT.

The DNA of the CDR3 is TGTGCCAGCAGCATGGACAGGGCTTCAACTAATGAAAAACTGTTTTTT. This encodes CASSMDRASTNEKLFF. The gene calls are TRBV7-9 and TRBJ1-4; 8 nucleotides match TRBD1. The junction had 5 bases not matched to a gene; V was cut back by 5 bases and J by 0 bases. The CDR3 spans 16 residues. The V gene's germline CDR1 is SEHNR and CDR2 FQNEAQ (reference sequence).

This chain links TRBV7-9 with TRBJ2-5; no definite D call. This CDR3 has 14 residues. The ends were cut back, 3 bases at V and 1 base at J, with 9 bases in the middle. Germline values: CDR1 SEHNR, CDR2 FQNEAQ (reference sequence). The CDR3 loop reads CASSFFGSQETQYF. For the CDR3, the DNA is TGTGCCAGCAGCTTCTTTGGGTCCCAAGAGACCCAGTACTTC.

The chain employs TRBV28 and TRBJ1-5, with a possible D match to TRBD1 (5 bases). The CDR3 length is 14 residues. The germline CDR1 and CDR2 sequences are MDHEN and SYDVKM. V was shortened by 4 bases and J by 4 bases, with 11 bases between the two germline ends. The DNA of the CDR3 is TGTGCCAGCAGTTCCAGGGTGGAGAATCAGCCCCAGCATTTT. Translating it yields CASSSRVENQPQHF.

This clone was seen once. This chain links TRBV27 with TRBJ2-1, with D perhaps TRBD2 (6 bases). The germline CDR1 and CDR2 sequences are MNHEY and SMNVEV (reference sequence). This CDR3 is 15 amino acids long. Trimming took 6 bases from V and 7 from J, leaving 19 bases between them. CDR3 bases: TGTGCCAGCAGCCCGGCTTGGGAGGTGGGGAATGAGCAGTTCTTC. It translates to CASSPAWEVGNEQFF.